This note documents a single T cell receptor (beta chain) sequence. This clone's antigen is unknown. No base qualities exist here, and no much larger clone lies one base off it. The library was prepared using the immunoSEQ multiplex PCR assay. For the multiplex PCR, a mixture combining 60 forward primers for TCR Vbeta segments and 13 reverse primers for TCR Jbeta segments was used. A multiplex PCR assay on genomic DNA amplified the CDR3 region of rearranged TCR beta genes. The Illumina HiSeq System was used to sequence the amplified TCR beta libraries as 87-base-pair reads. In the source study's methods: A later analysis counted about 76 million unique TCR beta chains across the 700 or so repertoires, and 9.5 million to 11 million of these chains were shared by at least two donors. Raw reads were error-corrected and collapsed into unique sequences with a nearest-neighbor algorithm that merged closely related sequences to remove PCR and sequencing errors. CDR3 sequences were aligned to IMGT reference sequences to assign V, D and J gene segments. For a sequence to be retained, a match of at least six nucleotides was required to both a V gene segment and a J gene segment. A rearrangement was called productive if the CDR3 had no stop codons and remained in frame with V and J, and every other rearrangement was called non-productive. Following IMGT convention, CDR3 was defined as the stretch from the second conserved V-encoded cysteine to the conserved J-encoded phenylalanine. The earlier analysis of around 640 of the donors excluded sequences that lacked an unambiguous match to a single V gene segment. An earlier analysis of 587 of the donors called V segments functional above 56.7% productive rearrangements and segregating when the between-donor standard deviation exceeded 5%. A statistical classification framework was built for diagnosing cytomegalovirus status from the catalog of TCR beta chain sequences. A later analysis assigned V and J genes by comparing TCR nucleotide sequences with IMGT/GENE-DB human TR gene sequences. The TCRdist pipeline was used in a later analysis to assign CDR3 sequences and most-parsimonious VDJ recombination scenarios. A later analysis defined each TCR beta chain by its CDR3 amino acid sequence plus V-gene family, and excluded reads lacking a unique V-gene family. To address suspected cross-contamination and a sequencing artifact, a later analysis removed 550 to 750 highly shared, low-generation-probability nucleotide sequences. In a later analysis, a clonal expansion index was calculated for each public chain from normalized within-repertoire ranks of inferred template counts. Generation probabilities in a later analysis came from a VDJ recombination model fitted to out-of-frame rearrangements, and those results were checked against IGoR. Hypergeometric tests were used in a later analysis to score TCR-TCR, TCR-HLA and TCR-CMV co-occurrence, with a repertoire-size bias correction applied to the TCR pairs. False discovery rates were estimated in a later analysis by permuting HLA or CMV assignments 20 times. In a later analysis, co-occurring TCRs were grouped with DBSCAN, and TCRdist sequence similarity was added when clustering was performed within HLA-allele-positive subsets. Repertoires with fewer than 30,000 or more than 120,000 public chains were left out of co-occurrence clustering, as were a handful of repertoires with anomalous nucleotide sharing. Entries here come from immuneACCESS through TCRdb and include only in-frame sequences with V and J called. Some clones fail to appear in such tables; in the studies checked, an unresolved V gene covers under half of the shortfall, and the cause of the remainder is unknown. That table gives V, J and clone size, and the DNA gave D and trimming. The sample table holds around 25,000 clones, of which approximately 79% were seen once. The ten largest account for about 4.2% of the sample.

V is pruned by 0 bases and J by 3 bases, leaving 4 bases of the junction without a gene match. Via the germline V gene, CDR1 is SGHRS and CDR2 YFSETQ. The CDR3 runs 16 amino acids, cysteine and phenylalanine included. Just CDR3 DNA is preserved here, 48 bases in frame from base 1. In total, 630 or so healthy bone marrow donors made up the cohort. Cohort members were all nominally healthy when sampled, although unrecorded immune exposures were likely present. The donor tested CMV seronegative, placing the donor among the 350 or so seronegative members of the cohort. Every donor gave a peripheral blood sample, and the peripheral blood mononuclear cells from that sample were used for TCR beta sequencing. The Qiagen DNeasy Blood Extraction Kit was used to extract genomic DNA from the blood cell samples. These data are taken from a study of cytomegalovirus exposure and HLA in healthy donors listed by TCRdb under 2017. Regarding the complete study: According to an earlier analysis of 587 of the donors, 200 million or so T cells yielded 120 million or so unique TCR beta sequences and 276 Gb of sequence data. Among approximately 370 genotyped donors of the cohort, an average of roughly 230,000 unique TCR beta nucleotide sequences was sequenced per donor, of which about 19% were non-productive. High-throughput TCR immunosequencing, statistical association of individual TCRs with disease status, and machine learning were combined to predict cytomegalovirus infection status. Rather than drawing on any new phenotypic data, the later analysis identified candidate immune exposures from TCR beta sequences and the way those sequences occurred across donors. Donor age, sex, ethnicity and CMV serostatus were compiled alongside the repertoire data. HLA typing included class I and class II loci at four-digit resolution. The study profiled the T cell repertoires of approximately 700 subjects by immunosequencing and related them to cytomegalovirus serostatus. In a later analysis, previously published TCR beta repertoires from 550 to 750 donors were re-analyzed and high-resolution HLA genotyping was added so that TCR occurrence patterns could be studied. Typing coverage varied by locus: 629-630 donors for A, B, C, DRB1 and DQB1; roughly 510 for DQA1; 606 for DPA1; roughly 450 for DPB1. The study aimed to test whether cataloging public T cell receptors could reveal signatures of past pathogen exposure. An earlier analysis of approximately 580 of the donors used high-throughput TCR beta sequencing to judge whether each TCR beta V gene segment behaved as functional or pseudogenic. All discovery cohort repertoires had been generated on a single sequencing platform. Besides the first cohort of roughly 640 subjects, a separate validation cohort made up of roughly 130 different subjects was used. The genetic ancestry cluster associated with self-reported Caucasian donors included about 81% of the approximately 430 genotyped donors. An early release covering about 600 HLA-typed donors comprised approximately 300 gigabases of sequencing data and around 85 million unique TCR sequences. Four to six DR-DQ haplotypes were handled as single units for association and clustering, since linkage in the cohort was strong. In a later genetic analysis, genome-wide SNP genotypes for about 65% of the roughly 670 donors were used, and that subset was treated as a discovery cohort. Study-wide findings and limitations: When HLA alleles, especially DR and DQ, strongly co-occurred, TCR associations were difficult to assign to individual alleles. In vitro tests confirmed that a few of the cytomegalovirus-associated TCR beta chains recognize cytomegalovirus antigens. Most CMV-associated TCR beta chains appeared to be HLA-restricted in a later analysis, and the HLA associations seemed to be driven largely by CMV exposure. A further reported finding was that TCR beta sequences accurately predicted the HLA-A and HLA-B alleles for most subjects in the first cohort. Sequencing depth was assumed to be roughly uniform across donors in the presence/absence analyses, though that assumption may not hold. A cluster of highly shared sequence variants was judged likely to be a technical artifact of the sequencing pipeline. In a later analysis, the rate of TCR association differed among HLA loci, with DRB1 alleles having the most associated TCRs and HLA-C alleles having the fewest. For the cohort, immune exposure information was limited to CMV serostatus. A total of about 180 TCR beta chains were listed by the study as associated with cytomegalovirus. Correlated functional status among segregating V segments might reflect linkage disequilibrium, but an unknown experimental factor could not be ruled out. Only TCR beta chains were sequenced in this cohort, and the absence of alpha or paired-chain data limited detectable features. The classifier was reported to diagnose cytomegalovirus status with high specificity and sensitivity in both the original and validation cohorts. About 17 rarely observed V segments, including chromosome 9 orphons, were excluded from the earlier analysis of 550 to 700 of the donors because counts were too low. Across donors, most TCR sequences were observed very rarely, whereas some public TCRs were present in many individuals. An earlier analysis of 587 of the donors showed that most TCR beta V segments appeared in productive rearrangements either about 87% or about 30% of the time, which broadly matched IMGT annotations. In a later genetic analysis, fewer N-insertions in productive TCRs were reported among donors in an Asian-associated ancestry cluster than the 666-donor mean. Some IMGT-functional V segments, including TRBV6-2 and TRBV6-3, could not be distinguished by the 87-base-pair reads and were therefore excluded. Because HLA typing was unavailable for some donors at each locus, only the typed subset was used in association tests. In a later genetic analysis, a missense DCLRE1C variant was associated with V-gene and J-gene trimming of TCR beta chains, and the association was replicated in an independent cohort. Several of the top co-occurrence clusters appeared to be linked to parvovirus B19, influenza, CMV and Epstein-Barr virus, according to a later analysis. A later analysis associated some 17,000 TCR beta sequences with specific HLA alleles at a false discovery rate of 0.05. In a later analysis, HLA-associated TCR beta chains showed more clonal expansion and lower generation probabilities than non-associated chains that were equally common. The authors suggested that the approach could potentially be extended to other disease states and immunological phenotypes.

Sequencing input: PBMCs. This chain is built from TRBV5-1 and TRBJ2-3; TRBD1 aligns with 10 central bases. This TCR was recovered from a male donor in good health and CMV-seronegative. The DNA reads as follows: TGCGCCAGCAGCTTGGGGGACAGGGGATGGACAGATACGCAGTATTTT. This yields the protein CASSLGDRGWTDTQYF.